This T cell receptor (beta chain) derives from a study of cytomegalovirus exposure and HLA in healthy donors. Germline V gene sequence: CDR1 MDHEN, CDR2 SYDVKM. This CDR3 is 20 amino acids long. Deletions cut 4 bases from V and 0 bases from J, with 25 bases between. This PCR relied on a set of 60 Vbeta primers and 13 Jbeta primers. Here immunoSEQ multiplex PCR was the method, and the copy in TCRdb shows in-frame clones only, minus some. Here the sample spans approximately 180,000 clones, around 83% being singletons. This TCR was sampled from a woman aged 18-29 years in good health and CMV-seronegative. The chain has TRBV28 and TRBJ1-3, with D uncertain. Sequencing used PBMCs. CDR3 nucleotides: TGTGCCAGCAGTTATGGTCTTGGGCAGCCATCTCCTTACTCTGGAAACACCATATATTTT. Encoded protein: CASSYGLGQPSPYSGNTIYF.